This paragraph covers one TCR beta chain sequence. Its antigen is still unknown. Assay: immunoSEQ multiplex PCR; the TCRdb copy retains only in-frame clones and omits some. This sample yields some 120,000 clones, of which approximately 90% are seen a single time; about 7.4% belongs to the top ten. This entry comes from a study of T cell responses to AZD1222 COVID-19 vaccine. Study-level information: The study pooled second doses at about 4 or about 12 weeks. Regarding the study as a whole: CD4 TCRs covered the whole spike, strongest at regions 160-218 and 743-854. In a largely white British group with more females than males, clonal diversity was possibly underestimated. Researchers took repertoire samples only after the peak T cell response had come.

The sequencing here drew on peripheral blood, taken on day 0 of AZD1222 vaccination. This TCR was sampled from an adult in good health.

CDR3 bases: TGTGCCAGCAGCCCTCCGGGGATCAACTATGGCTACACCTTC. Amino acids: CASSPPGINYGYTF. This chain joins TRBV7-9 and TRBJ1-2; the D is unclear. With 5 bases removed from V and 2 bases from J, the gap between germline ends came to 12 bases. From germline, CDR1 is SEHNR and CDR2 FQNEAQ (reference sequence). This CDR3 has 14 residues.